The TCR beta chain described here comes from a study of T cell repertoires in cytomegalovirus infection. At the level of the study: Based on public TCR beta signatures, there were indications of CMV infection and of a matching HLA type. Study-wide results and caveats: There were HLA-C-restricted CMV-specific TCR beta clonotypes dominating the ex vivo response.

Each CDR3 protein is one row after TCRdb ran MiXCR on the reads. The repertoire includes roughly 150,000 distinct CDR3 sequences, roughly 21% of them detected once, and around a quarter sits in the top ten. As for this clonotype: Its antigen is still unknown.

CDR1 is LGHNA and CDR2 is YNFKEQ in the germline V gene. V shed 4 bases, J shed 2 bases, and the junction held 3 bases outside the gene matches. The CDR3 contains 15 residues. The rearrangement uses TRBV4-2 and TRBJ1-5; 9 nucleotides align to TRBD1. The sequences come from CD8+ T cells from cultured PBMCs, collected from culture after CMV antigen stimulation. The TCR was taken from a human donor in good health (CMV status not recorded). Some clones in this sample may be carry-over from other donors' samples. The CDR3 DNA reads TGTGCCAGCAGCCTGGACAGGGGTGGCAATCAGCCCCAGCATTTT. Translation: CASSLDRGGNQPQHF.